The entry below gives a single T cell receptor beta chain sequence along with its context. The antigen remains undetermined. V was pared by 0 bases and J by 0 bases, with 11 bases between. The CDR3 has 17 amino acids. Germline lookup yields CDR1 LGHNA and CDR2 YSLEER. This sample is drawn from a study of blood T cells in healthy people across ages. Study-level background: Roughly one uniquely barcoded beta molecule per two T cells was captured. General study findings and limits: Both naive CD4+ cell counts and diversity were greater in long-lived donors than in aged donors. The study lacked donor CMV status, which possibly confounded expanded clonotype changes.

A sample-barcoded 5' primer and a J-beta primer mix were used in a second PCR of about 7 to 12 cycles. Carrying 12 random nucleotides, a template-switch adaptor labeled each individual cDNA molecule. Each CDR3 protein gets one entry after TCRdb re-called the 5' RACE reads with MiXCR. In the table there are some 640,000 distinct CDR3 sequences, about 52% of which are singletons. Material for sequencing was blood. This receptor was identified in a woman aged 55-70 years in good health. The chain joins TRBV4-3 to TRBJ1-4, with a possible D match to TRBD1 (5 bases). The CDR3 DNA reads TGCGCCAGCAGCCAAGAGGCAGGGCCCGCAACTAATGAAAAACTGTTTTTT. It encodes CASSQEAGPATNEKLFF.